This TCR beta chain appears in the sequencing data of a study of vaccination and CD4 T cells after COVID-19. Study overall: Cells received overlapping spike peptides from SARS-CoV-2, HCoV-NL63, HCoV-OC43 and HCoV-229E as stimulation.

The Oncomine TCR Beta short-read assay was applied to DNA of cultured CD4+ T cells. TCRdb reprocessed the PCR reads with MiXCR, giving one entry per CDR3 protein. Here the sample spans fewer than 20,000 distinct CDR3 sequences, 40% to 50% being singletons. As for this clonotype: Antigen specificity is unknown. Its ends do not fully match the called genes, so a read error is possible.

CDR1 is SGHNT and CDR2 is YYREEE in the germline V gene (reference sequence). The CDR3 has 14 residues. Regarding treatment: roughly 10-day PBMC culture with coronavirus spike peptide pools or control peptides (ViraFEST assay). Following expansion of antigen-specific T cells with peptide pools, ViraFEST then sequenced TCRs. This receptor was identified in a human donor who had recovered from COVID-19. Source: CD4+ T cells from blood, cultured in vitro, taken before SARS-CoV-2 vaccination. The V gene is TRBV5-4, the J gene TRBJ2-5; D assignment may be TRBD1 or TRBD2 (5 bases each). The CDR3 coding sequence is TGTGCCAGCAGTTTGGGGGAGCGACAAGAGACCCAGTACTTC. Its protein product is CASSLGERQETQYF.